This paragraph covers one T cell receptor beta chain sequence. Its specificity is unknown. Germline V CDR1 and CDR2: SQVTM, ANQGSEA. This CDR3 spans 14 amino acids. V was trimmed by 6 bases and J by 8 bases, leaving 19 bases between them. Single viable CD3+CD4+CD8-CD45RO+ cells were sorted as the memory CD4+ T cells. The data derive from a study of memory CD4+ T cells and cytomegalovirus serostatus. General study points: CD4+ memory repertoires contained about two fifths of the 164 reported CMV TCRbeta sequences.

Authors' processing steps: After removing out-of-frame reads, 2.3 million or so distinct TCRbeta sequences remained. Profiled with immunoSEQ multiplex PCR; TCRdb holds only in-frame clones, not every one. That table is the source of V, J and clone size, and D and trimming were worked out from the DNA. The data contain about 46,000 clones, over 70% of them singletons. The chain employs TRBV29-1 and TRBJ1-4; no reliable D call. Material: memory CD4+ T cells from blood. This TCR was recovered from an adult in good health and CMV-seronegative. The CDR3 DNA follows: TGCAGCGTCGACCGAGACGGGATCGGGGAAAAACTGTTTTTT. Translating gives CSVDRDGIGEKLFF.